This T cell receptor (beta chain) was sequenced during a study of T cell responses to AZD1222 COVID-19 vaccine. Study-level points and caveats: The sample set comprised mostly white British donors with more females, and clonal diversity was possibly underestimated.

TCRdb keeps only in-frame clones here, not all; method: immunoSEQ multiplex PCR. The profile covers tens of thousands of clones, with roughly 91% appearing a single time and around 20% taken by the ten largest. Deletions cut 3 bases from V and 14 bases from J, with 14 bases between. The CDR3 has 13 amino acids. CDR1 MDHEN and CDR2 SYDVKM come from the germline V gene. In regard to this clone: Antigen unknown.

The sequence was collected from an adult who received the AZD1222 COVID-19 vaccine. This chain uses TRBV28 with TRBJ1-6; D gene uncertain. This specimen consisted of peripheral blood, obtained 28 days after the second AZD1222 dose. The CDR3 is CASSFAVGGSLHF. The CDR3 DNA sequence: TGTGCCAGCAGTTTCGCGGTGGGTGGATCCCTCCACTTT.